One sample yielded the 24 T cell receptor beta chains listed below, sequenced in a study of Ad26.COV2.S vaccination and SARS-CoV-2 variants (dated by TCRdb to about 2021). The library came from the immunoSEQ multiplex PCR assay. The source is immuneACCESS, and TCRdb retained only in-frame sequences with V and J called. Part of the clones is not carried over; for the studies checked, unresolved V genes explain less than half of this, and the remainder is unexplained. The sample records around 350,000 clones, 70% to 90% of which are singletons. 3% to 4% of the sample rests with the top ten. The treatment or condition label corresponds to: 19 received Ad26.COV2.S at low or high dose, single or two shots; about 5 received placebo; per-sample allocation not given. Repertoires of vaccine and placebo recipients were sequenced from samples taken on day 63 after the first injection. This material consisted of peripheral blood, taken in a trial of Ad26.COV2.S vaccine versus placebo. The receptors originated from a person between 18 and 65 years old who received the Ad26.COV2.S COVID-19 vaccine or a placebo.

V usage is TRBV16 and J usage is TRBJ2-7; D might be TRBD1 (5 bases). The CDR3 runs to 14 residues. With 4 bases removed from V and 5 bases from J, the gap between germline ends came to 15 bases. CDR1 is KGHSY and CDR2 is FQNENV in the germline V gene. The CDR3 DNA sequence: TGTGCCAGCAGCCCCCAGGGTAGTTATGACGAGCAGTACTTC. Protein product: CASSPQGSYDEQYF.

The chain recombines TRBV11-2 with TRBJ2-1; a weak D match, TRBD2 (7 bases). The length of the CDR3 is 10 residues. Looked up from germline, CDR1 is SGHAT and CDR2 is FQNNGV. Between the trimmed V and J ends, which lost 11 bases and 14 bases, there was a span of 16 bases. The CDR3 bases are TGTGCCCGTGGGGGGGCCAACGAGTTCTTC. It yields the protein CARGGANEFF.

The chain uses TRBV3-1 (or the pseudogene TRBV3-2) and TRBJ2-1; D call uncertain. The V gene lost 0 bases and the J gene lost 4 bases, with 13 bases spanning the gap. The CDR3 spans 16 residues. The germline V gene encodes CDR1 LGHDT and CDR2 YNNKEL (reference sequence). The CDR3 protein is CASSQEPGLGYNEQFF. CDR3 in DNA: TGTGCCAGCAGCCAAGAACCCGGTTTGGGTTACAATGAGCAGTTCTTC.

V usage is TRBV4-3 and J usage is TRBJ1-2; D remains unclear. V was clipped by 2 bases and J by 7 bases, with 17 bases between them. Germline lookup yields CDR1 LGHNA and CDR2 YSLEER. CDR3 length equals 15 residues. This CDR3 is CASSQQVAGGFGYTF. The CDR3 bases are TGCGCCAGCAGCCAACAAGTGGCGGGAGGGTTTGGCTACACCTTC.

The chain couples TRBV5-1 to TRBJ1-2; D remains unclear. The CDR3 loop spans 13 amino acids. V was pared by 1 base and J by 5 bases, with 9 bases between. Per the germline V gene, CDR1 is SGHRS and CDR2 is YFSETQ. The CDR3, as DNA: TGCGCCAGCAGCTTGTCAGAGGAGTATGGCTACACCTTC. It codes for CASSLSEEYGYTF.

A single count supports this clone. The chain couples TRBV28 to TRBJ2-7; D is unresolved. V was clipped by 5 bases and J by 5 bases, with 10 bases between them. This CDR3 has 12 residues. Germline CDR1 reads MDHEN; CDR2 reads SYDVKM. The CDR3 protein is CASSRIIHEQYF. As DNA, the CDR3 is TGTGCCAGCAGTCGGATAATCCACGAGCAGTACTTC.

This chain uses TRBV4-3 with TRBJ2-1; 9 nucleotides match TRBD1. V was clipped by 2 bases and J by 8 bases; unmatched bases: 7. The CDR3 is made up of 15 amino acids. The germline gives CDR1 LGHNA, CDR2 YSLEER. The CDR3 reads CASSQRQGGLDEQFF. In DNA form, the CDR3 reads TGCGCCAGCAGCCAACGACAGGGGGGTTTGGATGAGCAGTTCTTC.

The chain's CDR3 is CASSTDPGYEQYF. Written as DNA, the CDR3 is TGTGCCAGCAGCACGGACCCGGGCTACGAGCAGTACTTC. The chain employs TRBV7-2 and TRBJ2-7, with D unresolved. CDR1 and CDR2 (germline): SGHTA, FQGNSA. The germline V and J ends were trimmed by 5 bases and 3 bases, with 11 bases remaining between them. CDR3 size: 13 residues.

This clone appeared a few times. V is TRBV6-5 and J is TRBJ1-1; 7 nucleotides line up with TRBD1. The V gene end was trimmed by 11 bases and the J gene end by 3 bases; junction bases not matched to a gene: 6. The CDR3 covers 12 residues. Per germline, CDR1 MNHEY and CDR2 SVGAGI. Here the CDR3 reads CASHRGHTEAFF. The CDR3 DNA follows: TGTGCCTCCCACAGGGGCCACACTGAAGCTTTCTTT.

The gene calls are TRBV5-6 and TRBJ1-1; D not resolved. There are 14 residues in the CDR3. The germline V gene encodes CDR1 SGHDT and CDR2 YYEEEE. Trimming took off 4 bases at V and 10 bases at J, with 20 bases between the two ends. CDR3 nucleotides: TGTGCCAGCAGCCCCGAGGTACGGAGGGAGGTAGCTTTCTTT. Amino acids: CASSPEVRREVAFF.

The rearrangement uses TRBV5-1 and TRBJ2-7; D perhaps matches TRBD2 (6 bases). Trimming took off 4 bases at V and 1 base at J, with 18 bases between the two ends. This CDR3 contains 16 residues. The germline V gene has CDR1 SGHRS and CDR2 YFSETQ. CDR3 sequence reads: CASSPAGGSGSYEQYF. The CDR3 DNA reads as TGCGCCAGCAGCCCCGCCGGGGGAAGCGGGTCCTACGAGCAGTACTTC.

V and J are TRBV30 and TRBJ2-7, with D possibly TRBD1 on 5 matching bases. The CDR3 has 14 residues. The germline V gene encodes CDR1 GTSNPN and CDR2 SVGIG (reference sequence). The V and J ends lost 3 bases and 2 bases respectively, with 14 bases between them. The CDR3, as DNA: TGTGCCTGGAGCTTTGGTGGGGCGACCTACGAGCAGTACTTC. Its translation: CAWSFGGATYEQYF.

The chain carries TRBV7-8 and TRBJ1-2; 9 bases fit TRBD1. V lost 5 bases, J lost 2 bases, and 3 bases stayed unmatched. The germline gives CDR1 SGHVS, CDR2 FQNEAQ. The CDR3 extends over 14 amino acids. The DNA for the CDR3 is TGTGCCAGCAGCCACGGGACAGGGAACTATGGCTACACCTTC. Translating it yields CASSHGTGNYGYTF. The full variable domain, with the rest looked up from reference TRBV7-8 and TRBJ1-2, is GAGVSQSPRYKVAKRGQDVALRCDPISGHVSLFWYQQALGQGPEFLTYFQNEAQLDKSGLPSDRFFAERPEGSVSTLKIQRTQQEDSAVYLCASSHGTGNYGYTFGSGTRLTVV.

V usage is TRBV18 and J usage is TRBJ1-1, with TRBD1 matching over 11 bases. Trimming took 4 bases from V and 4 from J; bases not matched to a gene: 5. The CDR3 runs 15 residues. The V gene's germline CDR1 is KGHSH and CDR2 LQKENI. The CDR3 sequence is CASSLRTGGSTEAFF. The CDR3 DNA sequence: TGTGCCAGCTCACTCAGGACAGGGGGCAGCACTGAAGCTTTCTTT.

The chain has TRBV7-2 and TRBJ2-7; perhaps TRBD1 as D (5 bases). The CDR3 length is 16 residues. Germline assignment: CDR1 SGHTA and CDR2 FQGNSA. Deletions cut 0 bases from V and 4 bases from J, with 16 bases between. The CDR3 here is CASSLAGGSRGYEQYF. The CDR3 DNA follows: TGTGCCAGCAGCTTAGCCGGCGGCTCTAGGGGATACGAGCAGTACTTC.

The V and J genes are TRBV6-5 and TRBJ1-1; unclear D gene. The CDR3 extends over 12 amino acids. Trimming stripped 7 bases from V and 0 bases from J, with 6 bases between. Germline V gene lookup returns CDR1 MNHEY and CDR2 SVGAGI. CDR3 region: CASNGLNTEAFF. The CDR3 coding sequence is TGTGCCAGCAACGGACTGAACACTGAAGCTTTCTTT.

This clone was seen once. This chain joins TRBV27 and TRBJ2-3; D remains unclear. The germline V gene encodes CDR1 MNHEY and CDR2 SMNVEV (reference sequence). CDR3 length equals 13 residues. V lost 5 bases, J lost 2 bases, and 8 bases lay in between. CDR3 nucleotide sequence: TGTGCCAGCAGTCTGGCGGCCACAGATACGCAGTATTTT. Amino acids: CASSLAATDTQYF.

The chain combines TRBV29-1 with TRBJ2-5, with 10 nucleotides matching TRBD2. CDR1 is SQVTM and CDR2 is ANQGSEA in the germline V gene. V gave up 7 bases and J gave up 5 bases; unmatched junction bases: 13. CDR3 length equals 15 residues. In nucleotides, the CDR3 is TGCAGCGCGGGTCGCGGGCTAGCGGGAGTCGAGACCCAGTACTTC. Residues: CSAGRGLAGVETQYF.

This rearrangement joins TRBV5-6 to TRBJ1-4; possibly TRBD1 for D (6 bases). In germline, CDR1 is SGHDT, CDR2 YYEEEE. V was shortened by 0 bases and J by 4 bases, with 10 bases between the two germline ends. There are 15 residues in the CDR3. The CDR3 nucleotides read TGTGCCAGCAGCTTGGGACAGGCCATTAATGAAAAACTGTTTTTT. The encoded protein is CASSLGQAINEKLFF.

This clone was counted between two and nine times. In DNA form, the CDR3 reads TGTGCCAGCAGTGAACCCACGACAGGGGACAATGAGCAGTTCTTC. Translation: CASSEPTTGDNEQFF. The V call is TRBV25-1, the J call TRBJ2-1, with 8 bases that match TRBD1. V was clipped by 2 bases and J by 5 bases; unmatched bases: 5. There are 15 residues in the CDR3. Germline-derived CDR1 and CDR2 are MGHDK and SYGVNS.

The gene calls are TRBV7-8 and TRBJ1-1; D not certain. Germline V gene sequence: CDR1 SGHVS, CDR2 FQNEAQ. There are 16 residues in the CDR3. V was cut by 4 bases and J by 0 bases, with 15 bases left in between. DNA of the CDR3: TGTGCCAGCAGCTCAGAAGTCAGGACCATGAACACTGAAGCTTTCTTT. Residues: CASSSEVRTMNTEAFF.

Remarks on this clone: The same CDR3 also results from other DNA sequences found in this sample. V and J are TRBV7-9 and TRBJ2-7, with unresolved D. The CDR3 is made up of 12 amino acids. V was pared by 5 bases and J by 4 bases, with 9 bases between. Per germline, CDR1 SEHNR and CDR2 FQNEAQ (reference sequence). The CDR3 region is CASSPGPYEQYF. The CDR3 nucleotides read TGTGCCAGCAGCCCCGGACCTTACGAGCAGTACTTC. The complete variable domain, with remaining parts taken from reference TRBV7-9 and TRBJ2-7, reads DTGVSQNPRHKITKRGQNVTFRCDPISEHNRLYWYRQTLGQGPEFLTYFQNEAQLEKSRLLSDRFSAERPKGSFSTLEIQRTEQGDSAMYLCASSPGPYEQYFGPGTRLTVT.

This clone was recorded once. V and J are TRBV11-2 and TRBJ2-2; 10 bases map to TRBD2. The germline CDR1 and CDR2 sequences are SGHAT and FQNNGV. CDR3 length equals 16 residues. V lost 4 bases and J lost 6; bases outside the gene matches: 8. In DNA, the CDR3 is TGTGCCAGCAGCTCGTCTAGCGGGAGCGTCTCCGGGGAGCTGTTTTTT. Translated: CASSSSSGSVSGELFF.

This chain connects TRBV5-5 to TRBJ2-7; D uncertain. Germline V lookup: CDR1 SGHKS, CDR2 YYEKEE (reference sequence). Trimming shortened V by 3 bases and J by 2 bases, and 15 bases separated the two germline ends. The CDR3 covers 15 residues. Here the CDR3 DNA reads TGTGCCAGCAGCTCGGTCGCAGGAAACACCTACGAGCAGTACTTC. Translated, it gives CASSSVAGNTYEQYF.